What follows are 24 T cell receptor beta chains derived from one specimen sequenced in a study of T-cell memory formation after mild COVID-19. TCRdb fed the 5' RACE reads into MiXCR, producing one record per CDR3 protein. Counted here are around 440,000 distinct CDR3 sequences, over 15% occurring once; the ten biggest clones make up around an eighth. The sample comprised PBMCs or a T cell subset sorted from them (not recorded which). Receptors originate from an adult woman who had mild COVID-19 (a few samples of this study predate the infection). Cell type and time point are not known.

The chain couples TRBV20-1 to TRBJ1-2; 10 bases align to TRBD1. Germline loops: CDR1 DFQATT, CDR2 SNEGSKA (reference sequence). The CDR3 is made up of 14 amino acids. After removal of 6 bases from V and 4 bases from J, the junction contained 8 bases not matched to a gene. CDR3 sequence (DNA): TGCAGTGCATATGGACAGGGGGAGACCTATGGCTACACCTTC. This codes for CSAYGQGETYGYTF.

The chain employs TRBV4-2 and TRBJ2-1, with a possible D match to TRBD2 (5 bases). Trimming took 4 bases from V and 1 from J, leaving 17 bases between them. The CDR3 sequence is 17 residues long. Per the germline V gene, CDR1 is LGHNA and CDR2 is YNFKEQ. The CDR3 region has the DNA TGTGCCAGCAGCCCCGGAGCTGCAGCGGCGTCCTACAATGAGCAGTTCTTC. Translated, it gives CASSPGAAAASYNEQFF.

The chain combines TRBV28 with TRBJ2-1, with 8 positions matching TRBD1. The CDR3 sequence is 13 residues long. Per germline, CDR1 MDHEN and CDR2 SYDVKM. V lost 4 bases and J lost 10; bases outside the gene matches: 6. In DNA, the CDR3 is TGTGCCAGCAGTTGGACAGGGTACAGCGAGCAGTTCTTC. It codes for CASSWTGYSEQFF.

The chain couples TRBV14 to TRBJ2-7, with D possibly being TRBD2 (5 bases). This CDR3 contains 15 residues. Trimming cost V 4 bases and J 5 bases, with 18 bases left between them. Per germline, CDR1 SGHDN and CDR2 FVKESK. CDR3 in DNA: TGTGCCAGCAGCCGTCTCTTAGGGAGCTGGAACGAGCAGTACTTC. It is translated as CASSRLLGSWNEQYF.

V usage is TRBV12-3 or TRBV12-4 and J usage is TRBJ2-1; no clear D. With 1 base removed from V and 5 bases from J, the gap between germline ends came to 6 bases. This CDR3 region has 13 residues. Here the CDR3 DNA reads TGTGCCAGCAGTTTAGGCGCAGACAATGAGCAGTTCTTC. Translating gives CASSLGADNEQFF.

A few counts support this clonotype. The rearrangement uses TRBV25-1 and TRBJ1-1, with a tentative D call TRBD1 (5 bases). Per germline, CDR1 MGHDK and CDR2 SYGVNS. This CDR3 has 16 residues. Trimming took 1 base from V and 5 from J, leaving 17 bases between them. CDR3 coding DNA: TGTGCCAGCAGTGAATCTCGGACACCCTTTATGACTGAAGCTTTCTTT. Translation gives CASSESRTPFMTEAFF.

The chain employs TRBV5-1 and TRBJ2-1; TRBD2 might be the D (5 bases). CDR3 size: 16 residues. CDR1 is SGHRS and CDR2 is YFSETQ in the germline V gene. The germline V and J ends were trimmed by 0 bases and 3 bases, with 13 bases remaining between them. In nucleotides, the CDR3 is TGCGCCAGCAGCTTGGGTAACACCGACTACTACAATGAGCAGTTCTTC. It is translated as CASSLGNTDYYNEQFF.

The CDR3 region is CATSAQGYYEQYF. The CDR3 nucleotides read TGTGCCACCAGCGCACAGGGTTACTACGAGCAGTACTTC. The genes are TRBV15 and TRBJ2-7, with D tentatively TRBD1 (6 bases). The CDR3 sequence is 13 residues long. CDR1 LNHNV and CDR2 YYDKDF come from the germline V gene (reference sequence). Trimming cost V 5 bases and J 3 bases, with 11 bases left between them.

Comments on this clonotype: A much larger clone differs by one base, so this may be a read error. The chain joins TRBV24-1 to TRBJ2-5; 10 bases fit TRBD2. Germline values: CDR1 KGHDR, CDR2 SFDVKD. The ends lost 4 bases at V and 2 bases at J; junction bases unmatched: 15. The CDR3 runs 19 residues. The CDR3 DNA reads TGTGCCACCAGTGAACCAGCGGGGGGGCCTTTTTTGGCACAAGAGACCCAGTACTTC. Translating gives CATSEPAGGPFLAQETQYF.

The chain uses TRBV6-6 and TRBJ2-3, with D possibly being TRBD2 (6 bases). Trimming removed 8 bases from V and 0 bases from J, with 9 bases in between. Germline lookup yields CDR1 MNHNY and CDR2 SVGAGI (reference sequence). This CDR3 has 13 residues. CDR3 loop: CASWGVSTDTQYF. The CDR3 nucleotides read TGTGCCAGCTGGGGGGTTAGCACAGATACGCAGTATTTT.

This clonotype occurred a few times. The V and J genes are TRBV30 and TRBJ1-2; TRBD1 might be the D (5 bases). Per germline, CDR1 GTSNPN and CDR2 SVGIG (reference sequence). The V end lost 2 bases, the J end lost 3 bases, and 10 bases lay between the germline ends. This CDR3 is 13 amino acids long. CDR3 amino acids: CAWSFGADYGYTF. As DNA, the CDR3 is TGTGCCTGGAGTTTTGGGGCTGACTATGGCTACACCTTC.

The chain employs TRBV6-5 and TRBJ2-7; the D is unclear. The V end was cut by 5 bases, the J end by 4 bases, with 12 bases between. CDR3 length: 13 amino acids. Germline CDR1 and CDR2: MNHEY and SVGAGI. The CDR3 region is CASSLSQFYEQYF. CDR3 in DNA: TGTGCCAGCAGTCTTTCACAGTTTTACGAGCAGTACTTC.

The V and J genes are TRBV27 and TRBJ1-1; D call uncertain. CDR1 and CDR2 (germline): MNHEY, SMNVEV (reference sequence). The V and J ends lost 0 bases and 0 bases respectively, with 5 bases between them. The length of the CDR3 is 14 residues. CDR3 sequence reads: CASSLSFLNTEAFF. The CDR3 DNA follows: TGTGCCAGCAGTTTATCATTCCTGAACACTGAAGCTTTCTTT.

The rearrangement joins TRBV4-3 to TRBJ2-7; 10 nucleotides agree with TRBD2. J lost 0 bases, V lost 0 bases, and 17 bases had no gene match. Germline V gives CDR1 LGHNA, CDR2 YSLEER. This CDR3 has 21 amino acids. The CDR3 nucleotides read TGCGCCAGCAGCCAAGATCTGGTGACTAGCGGGCCCCTTTTCAGCTCCTACGAGCAGTACTTC. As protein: CASSQDLVTSGPLFSSYEQYF.

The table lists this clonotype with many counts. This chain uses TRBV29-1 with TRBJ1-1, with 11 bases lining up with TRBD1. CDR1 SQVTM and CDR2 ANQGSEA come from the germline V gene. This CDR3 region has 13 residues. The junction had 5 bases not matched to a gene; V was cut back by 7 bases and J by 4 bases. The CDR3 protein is CSGLGQGVTEAFF. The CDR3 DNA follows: TGCAGCGGCCTGGGACAGGGGGTCACTGAAGCTTTCTTT.

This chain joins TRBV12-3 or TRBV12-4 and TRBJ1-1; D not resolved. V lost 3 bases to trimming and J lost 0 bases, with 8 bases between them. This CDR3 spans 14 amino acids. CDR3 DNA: TGTGCCAGCAGTTTCTTCGGCCTGAACACTGAAGCTTTCTTT. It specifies CASSFFGLNTEAFF.

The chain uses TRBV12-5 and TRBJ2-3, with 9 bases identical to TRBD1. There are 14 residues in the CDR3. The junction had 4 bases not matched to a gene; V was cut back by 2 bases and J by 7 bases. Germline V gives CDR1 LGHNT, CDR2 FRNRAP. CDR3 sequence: CASGLTGGTNTQYF. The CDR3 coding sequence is TGTGCTAGTGGTTTGACAGGGGGCACGAATACGCAGTATTTT. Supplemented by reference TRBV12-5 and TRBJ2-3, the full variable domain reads DARVTQTPRHKVTEMGQEVTMRCQPILGHNTVFWYRQTMMQGLELLAYFRNRAPLDDSGMPKDRFSAEMPDATLATLKIQPSEPRDSAVYFCASGLTGGTNTQYFGPGTRLTVL.

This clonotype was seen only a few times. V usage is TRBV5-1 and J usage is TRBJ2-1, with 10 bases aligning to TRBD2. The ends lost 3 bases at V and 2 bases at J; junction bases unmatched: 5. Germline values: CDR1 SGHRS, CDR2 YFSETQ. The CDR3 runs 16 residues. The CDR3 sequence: CASSYGLADPYNEQFF. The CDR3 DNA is TGCGCCAGCAGCTATGGACTAGCGGATCCCTACAATGAGCAGTTCTTC.

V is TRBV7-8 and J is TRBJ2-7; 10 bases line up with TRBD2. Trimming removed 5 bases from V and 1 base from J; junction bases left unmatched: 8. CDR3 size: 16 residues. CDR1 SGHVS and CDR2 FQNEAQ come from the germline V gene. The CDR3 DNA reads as TGTGCCAGCAGCCGCGCAGCTAGCGGGAGTTCCTACGAGCAGTACTTC. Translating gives CASSRAASGSSYEQYF. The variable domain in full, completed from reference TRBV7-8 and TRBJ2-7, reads GAGVSQSPRYKVAKRGQDVALRCDPISGHVSLFWYQQALGQGPEFLTYFQNEAQLDKSGLPSDRFFAERPEGSVSTLKIQRTQQEDSAVYLCASSRAASGSSYEQYFGPGTRLTVT.

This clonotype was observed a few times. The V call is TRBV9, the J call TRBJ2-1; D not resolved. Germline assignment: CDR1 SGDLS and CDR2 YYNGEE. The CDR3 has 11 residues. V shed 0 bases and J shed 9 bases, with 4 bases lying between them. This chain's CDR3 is CASSVASEQFF. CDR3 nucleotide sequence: TGTGCCAGCAGCGTAGCGAGTGAGCAGTTCTTC.

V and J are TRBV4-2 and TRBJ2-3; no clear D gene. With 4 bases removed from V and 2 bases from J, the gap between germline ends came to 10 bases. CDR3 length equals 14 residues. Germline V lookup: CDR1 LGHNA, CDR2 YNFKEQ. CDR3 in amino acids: CASSRAAFTDTQYF. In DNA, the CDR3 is TGTGCCAGCAGCCGTGCGGCATTCACAGATACGCAGTATTTT.

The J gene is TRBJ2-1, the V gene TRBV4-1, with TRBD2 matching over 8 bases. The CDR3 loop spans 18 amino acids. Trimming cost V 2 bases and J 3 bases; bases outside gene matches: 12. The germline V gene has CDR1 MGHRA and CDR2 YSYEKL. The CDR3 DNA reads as TGCGCCAGCAGCCAAACCTCAGGTGGACTAGCAGTCTACAATGAGCAGTTCTTC. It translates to CASSQTSGGLAVYNEQFF.

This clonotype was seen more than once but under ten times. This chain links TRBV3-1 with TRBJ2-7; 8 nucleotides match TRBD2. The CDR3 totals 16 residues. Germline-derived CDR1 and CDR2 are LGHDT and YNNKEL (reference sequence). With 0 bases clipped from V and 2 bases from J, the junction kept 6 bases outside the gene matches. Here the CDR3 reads CASSQDQASGPYEQYF. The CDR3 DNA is TGTGCCAGCAGCCAAGATCAGGCTAGCGGGCCCTACGAGCAGTACTTC.

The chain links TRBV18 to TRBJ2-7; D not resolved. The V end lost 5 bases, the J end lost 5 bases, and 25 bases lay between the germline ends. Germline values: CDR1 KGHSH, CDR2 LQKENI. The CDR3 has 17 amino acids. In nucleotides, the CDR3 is TGTGCCAGCTCAAAGTTTTTCTCGGTTGCTGGTTTCGACGAGCAGTACTTC. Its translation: CASSKFFSVAGFDEQYF.